Each of the 14 T cell receptor beta chains below was sequenced from the same sample in a study of cytomegalovirus exposure and HLA in healthy donors (dated by TCRdb to 2015 to 2018). The library relied on the immunoSEQ multiplex PCR assay. A mixture of 60 forward primers for TCR Vbeta segments and 13 reverse primers for TCR Jbeta segments was used in the multiplex PCR. TCRdb took this table from immuneACCESS and kept in-frame rearrangements with V and J called. Such tables lack part of the clones; where checked against another copy, unresolved V genes explain under half of the gap, and the rest is unexplained. This sample is represented by some 110,000 clones; over 80% of them were singletons. 2.1% of the sample goes to the ten largest clones. The sequenced material came from PBMCs. The receptors here all came from a man aged 25 to 40 in good health and CMV-seronegative.

This chain uses TRBV9 with TRBJ2-1, with TRBD2 identical over 16 bases. The germline CDR1 and CDR2 sequences are SGDLS and YYNGEE. V lost 3 bases, J lost 8 bases, and 11 bases stayed unmatched. The CDR3 length is 18 residues. The CDR3 DNA sequence: TGTGCCAGCAGCGCTCCTCGGGGACTAGCGGGGGGGAGCGATGAGCAGTTCTTC. Residues: CASSAPRGLAGGSDEQFF.

This clone has just a few counts. The chain joins TRBV4-1 to TRBJ2-7; no clear D. The CDR3 spans 14 residues. Between the trimmed V and J ends, which lost 4 bases and 0 bases, there was a span of 10 bases. Germline V gene data show CDR1 as MGHRA and CDR2 as YSYEKL. The CDR3 loop is CASSLAVYSYEQYF. CDR3 coding DNA: TGCGCCAGCAGCCTTGCTGTCTACTCCTACGAGCAGTACTTC.

The chain has TRBV27 and TRBJ2-5; 11 positions agree with TRBD2. J was trimmed by 5 bases and V by 3 bases; bases with no gene match: 2. The CDR3 extends over 14 amino acids. The germline gives CDR1 MNHEY, CDR2 SMNVEV (reference sequence). The CDR3 loop reads CASSLLAGGETQYF. The CDR3 DNA reads as TGTGCCAGCAGTTTGTTAGCGGGGGGGGAGACCCAGTACTTC.

The gene calls are TRBV13 and TRBJ1-5; a weak D match, TRBD1 (6 bases). Per germline, CDR1 PRHDT and CDR2 FYEKMQ (reference sequence). The CDR3 sequence is 13 residues long. V lost 5 bases to trimming and J lost 5 bases, with 10 bases between them. In nucleotides, the CDR3 is TGTGCCAGCAGCAGGGACATGGATCAGCCCCAGCATTTT. The encoded protein is CASSRDMDQPQHF.

The chain uses TRBV7-8 and TRBJ2-1, with a weak D call TRBD2 (6 bases). Looked up from germline, CDR1 is SGHVS and CDR2 is FQNEAQ. CDR3 size: 12 residues. The germline V and J ends were trimmed by 4 bases and 12 bases, with 13 bases remaining between them. Here the CDR3 DNA reads TGTGCCAGCAGCTCCCTCGGAGCGGGGCAGTTCTTC. It codes for CASSSLGAGQFF.

The chain recombines TRBV5-1 with TRBJ2-7; maybe TRBD1 (6 bases). Trimming pared 4 bases from V and 3 bases from J, leaving 20 bases between. The germline V gene encodes CDR1 SGHRS and CDR2 YFSETQ. This CDR3 contains 16 residues. In DNA form, the CDR3 reads TGCGCCAGCAGCCTGGACCCGACAGGAACCTTCTACGAGCAGTACTTC. This codes for CASSLDPTGTFYEQYF.

This clone was observed a single time. The rearrangement uses TRBV4-1 and TRBJ1-1; TRBD1 aligns across 7 bases. J was trimmed by 4 bases and V by 5 bases; bases with no gene match: 7. The CDR3 covers 14 residues. Germline values: CDR1 MGHRA, CDR2 YSYEKL. CDR3 loop: CASSVRQGLTEAFF. DNA for the CDR3: TGCGCCAGCAGCGTTCGACAGGGCCTCACTGAAGCTTTCTTT.

This sequence joins TRBV7-8 and TRBJ2-3, with TRBD2 matching 8 bases. Trimming removed 5 bases from V and 1 base from J; junction bases left unmatched: 20. The CDR3 is made up of 20 amino acids. The germline gives CDR1 SGHVS, CDR2 FQNEAQ. The DNA of the CDR3 is TGTGCCAGCAGCCTGTCGACAGGACAAATAGCGGGGATACGCACAGATACGCAGTATTTT. Translation gives CASSLSTGQIAGIRTDTQYF. Supplemented by reference TRBV7-8 and TRBJ2-3, the full variable domain reads GAGVSQSPRYKVAKRGQDVALRCDPISGHVSLFWYQQALGQGPEFLTYFQNEAQLDKSGLPSDRFFAERPEGSVSTLKIQRTQQEDSAVYLCASSLSTGQIAGIRTDTQYFGPGTRLTVL.

This clone occurred a few times. The CDR3 reads CASSPRGSLDRIEQPQHF. In nucleotides, the CDR3 is TGTGCCAGCAGCCCCCGGGGATCCCTAGACAGGATAGAGCAGCCCCAGCATTTT. The genes are TRBV7-8 and TRBJ1-5, with D possibly matching TRBD1 (6 bases). The CDR3 is 18 residues long. Germline-derived CDR1 and CDR2 are SGHVS and FQNEAQ. Trimming removed 5 bases from V and 7 bases from J, with 27 bases in between.

The V call is TRBV5-4, the J call TRBJ2-5, with TRBD1 identical over 7 bases. The assigned J gene may be wrong: the sequence end matches TRBJ2-7 better. CDR1 is SGHNT and CDR2 is YYREEE in the germline V gene (reference sequence). This CDR3 is built from 13 residues. CDR3 sequence: CASSLDRGYEQYF. In DNA form, the CDR3 reads TGTGCCAGCAGCTTGGACAGGGGCTACGAGCAGTACTTC.

This chain links TRBV19 with TRBJ1-2; 7 nucleotides align to TRBD1. The CDR3 contains 14 residues. Trimming cost V 5 bases and J 4 bases; bases outside gene matches: 7. The germline V gene has CDR1 LNHDA and CDR2 SQIVND (reference sequence). Written as DNA, the CDR3 is TGTGCCAGTAGTCGTGACAGGGCCAGCTATGGCTACACCTTC. Translation: CASSRDRASYGYTF.

V gene TRBV2 combines with J gene TRBJ2-7, with 8 bases fitting TRBD1. The CDR3 extends over 14 amino acids. V was clipped by 2 bases and J by 5 bases; unmatched bases: 5. The germline CDR1 and CDR2 sequences are SNHLY and FYNNEI. CDR3 in DNA: TGTGCCAGCAGTGAATCGACAGGGGAGAACGAGCAGTACTTC. This encodes CASSESTGENEQYF.

The gene calls are TRBV10-3 and TRBJ1-5; D is perhaps TRBD1 (6 bases). This CDR3 is 15 amino acids long. Germline CDR1 is ENHRY and CDR2 is SYGVKD. V lost 8 bases to trimming and J lost 0 bases, with 14 bases between them. This CDR3 reads CAISGEGASNQPQHF. The CDR3 DNA is TGTGCCATCTCAGGGGAAGGGGCTAGCAATCAGCCCCAGCATTTT.

The chain carries TRBV10-3 and TRBJ2-5; 7 bases line up with TRBD1. CDR1 is ENHRY and CDR2 is SYGVKD in the germline V gene. With 7 bases clipped from V and 2 bases from J, the junction kept 4 bases outside the gene matches. The CDR3 length is 13 residues. CDR3 coding DNA: TGTGCCATCAAGGGGGCCCAACAAGAGACCCAGTACTTC. It translates to CAIKGAQQETQYF.